This T cell receptor beta chain was documented in a study of shared clonotypes between healthy human individuals. The CDR3 runs to 16 residues. Trimming pared 5 bases from V and 3 bases from J, leaving 19 bases between. Germline V lookup: CDR1 SGHAT, CDR2 FQNNGV. Measured with immunoSEQ multiplex PCR; TCRdb has only the in-frame clones, and not every one. The table has 850,000 to 1,200,000 clones, approximately 72% seen once. This clone was counted once. Sequencing used memory CD4+ T cells sorted from blood. Subset in this sample: CD45RA-negative fraction. The TCR comes from a young man in good health. This rearrangement joins TRBV11-2 to TRBJ2-5, with D perhaps matching TRBD1 (6 bases). CDR3 sequence reads: CASSDYSFDRKETQYF. CDR3 coding DNA: TGTGCCAGCAGCGATTACTCGTTTGACAGGAAAGAGACCCAGTACTTC.